This entry describes one TCR beta chain. Its target is not known. Sequencing used immunoSEQ multiplex PCR; TCRdb keeps in-frame clones, though not all of them. This table holds hundreds of thousands of clones, about two thirds found once. This CDR3 contains 16 residues. Germline CDR1 and CDR2: KGHSH and LQKENI. V was pared by 4 bases and J by 1 base, with 11 bases between. The healthy adult donors were HIV-negative and reported no recent acute infections or vaccinations. From CD4+ cells came CD45RA+ naive and CD45RA-negative memory subsets. The sample comes from a study of shared clonotypes between healthy human individuals. The study, taken as a whole, reports: Limitation of the genetic and exposure-history diversity represented came from the few donors.

The rearrangement links TRBV18 to TRBJ2-6; D remains ambiguous. The sequence came from a woman in her twenties or thirties in good health. Sequenced input: memory CD4+ T cells sorted from blood. The sample's subset: CD45RA-negative fraction. Here the CDR3 reads CASSLEPPSGANVLTF. The DNA for the CDR3 is TGTGCCAGCTCACTCGAGCCGCCGTCTGGGGCCAACGTCCTGACTTTC.